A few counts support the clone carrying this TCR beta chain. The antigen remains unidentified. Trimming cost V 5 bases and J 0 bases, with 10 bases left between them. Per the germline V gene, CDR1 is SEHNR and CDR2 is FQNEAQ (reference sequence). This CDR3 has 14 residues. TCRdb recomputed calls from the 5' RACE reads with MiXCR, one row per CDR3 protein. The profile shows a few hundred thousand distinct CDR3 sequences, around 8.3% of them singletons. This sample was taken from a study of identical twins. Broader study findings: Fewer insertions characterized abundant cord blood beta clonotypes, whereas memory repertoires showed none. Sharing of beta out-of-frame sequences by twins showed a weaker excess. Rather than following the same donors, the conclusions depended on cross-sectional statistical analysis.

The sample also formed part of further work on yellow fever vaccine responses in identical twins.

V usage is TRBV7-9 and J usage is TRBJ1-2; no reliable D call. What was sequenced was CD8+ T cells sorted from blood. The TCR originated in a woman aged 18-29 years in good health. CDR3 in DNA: TGTGCCAGCAGCGCCCAAACAGCTAACTATGGCTACACCTTC. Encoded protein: CASSAQTANYGYTF.